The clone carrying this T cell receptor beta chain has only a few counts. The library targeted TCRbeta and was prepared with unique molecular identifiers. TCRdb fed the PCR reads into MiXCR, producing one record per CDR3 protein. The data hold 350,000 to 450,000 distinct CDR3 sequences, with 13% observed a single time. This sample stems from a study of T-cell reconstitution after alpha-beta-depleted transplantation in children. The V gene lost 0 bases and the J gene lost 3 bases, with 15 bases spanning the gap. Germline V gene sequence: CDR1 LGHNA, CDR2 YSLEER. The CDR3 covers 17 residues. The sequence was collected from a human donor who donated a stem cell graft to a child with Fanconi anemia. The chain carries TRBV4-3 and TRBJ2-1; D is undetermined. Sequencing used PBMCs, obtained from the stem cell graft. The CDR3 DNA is TGCGCCAGCAGCCAAGATTGGAAGTTAGGCGGCTACAATGAGCAGTTCTTC. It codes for CASSQDWKLGGYNEQFF.